This paragraph reports one TCR beta chain. Antigen unknown. The same CDR3 is also encoded by other DNA sequences in this sample. V lost 4 bases to trimming and J lost 1 base, with 7 bases between them. CDR3 length: 13 amino acids. Germline V lookup: CDR1 MNHEY, CDR2 SMNVEV (reference sequence). CD45RO-negative, CCR7-positively selected cells formed the naive CD8 fraction, excluding terminally differentiated effector memory CD45RA+ cells. These data originate in a study of shared clonotypes between healthy human individuals. Background on the study: Three plates were used per donor for CD4 naive, three for CD4 memory, two for CD8 naive and one for CD8 memory.

TCRdb's copy holds only in-frame clones and misses some; the assay was immunoSEQ multiplex PCR. The sample lists about 1,800,000 clones, about 95% seen once, with less than 1.5% in the top ten. Whole-study results and caveats: In a handful of donors, approximately 5% of naive CD4 clonotypes appeared in common.

This receptor was taken from a man between 18 and 29 years old in good health. Sequenced input: naive CD8+ T cells sorted from blood. The chain joins TRBV27 to TRBJ1-1, with D possibly matching TRBD1 (6 bases). The CDR3 nucleotides read TGTGCCAGCAGTTGGGGGGCGAACACTGAAGCTTTCTTT. Amino acid sequence: CASSWGANTEAFF.